A selection of T cell receptor beta chains follows, all from one sample in a study of OX40 agonist ivuxolimab in advanced cancers. Produced via immunoSEQ multiplex PCR; TCRdb's table is partial and in-frame only. The sample has over 150,000 clones, 94% seen once. Specimen: CD4+ or CD8+ T cells sorted from blood, collected in a trial of the OX40 agonist ivuxolimab. Receptors were obtained from an adult with an advanced solid tumor such as melanoma, head and neck, liver or kidney cancer. Both conserved end residues are part of each CDR3. D genes are given only for firm matches. Expanded clones get a size class; other rows say once, few or many, or leave the size out.

abundance,v_gene,j_gene,d_gene,CDR3nt,CDR3aa
-,TRBV7-9,TRBJ1-5,-,TGTGCCAGCAGCCCCGCCGGAGGAGAAGGACAGCCCCAGCATTTT,CASSPAGGEGQPQHF
-,TRBV5-1,TRBJ1-6,-,TGCGCCAGCAGCTTAGGCCGACTAGGGGGTAATTCACCCCTCCACTTT,CASSLGRLGGNSPLHF
-,TRBV10-3,TRBJ1-5,-,TGTGCCATCAGTGCGGGGGGGACTCAGCCCCAGCATTTT,CAISAGGTQPQHF
-,TRBV6-5,TRBJ1-2,TRBD1,TGTGCCAGCAGTAAAACCGGGACAGGCCTTGGCGGCACCTTC,CASSKTGTGLGGTF
-,TRBV10-3,TRBJ1-1,TRBD1,TGTGCCATCAGCGGGACAGGGTTCGGGACTGAAGCTTTCTTT,CAISGTGFGTEAFF
-,TRBV5-1,TRBJ2-2,-,TGCGCCAGCAGCTTAGGGGGGCCGACCGGGGAGCTGTTTTTT,CASSLGGPTGELFF
-,TRBV19,TRBJ2-7,TRBD2,TGTGCCAGTAGAAACAGCGGGGGGTCGACCTACGAGCAGTACTTC,CASRNSGGSTYEQYF
-,TRBV9,TRBJ2-1,TRBD2,TGTGCCAGCAGCGCTAGCGGGATTAGCTACAATGAGCAGTTCTTC,CASSASGISYNEQFF
-,TRBV10-3,TRBJ1-1,-,TGTGCCATCAGTGTAACAGGGAACACTGAAGCTTTCTTT,CAISVTGNTEAFF
-,TRBV9,TRBJ2-1,-,TGTGCCAGCAGCGTAGGGATCGATTTTGAGCAGTTCTTC,CASSVGIDFEQFF
-,TRBV29-1,TRBJ1-4,-,TGCAGCGTTGCTCGTGGGTCAGGGCAGGGCGAAAAACTGTTTTTT,CSVARGSGQGEKLFF
-,TRBV27,TRBJ2-5,-,TGTGCCAGCAGTCCCCGGATTCTCCAAGAGACCCAGTACTTC,CASSPRILQETQYF
-,TRBV11-2,TRBJ1-6,-,TGTGCCAGCAGCTTAGTAGCGGGGGGTTCACCCCTCCACTTT,CASSLVAGGSPLHF
-,TRBV12-5,TRBJ2-2,-,TGTGCTAGTGGTTTGGGAGACGCCGGGGAGCTGTTTTTT,CASGLGDAGELFF
-,TRBV7-2,TRBJ2-7,-,TGTGCCAGCAGCGGGATGAGCGGGGAGCAGTACTTC,CASSGMSGEQYF
-,TRBV5-4,TRBJ2-3,TRBD2,TGTGCCAGCAGCTTGGGGACTAGCAGGGCAGATACGCAGTATTTT,CASSLGTSRADTQYF
once,TRBV11-2,TRBJ2-1,-,TGTGCCAGCAGCTTAGTGATAGCGGCCAGCTCCTACAATGAGCAGTTCTTC,CASSLVIAASSYNEQFF